Given below is one TCR beta chain in context. The antigen is undetermined. The PCR was carried out with 60 Vbeta primers and 13 Jbeta primers. Clones were read by immunoSEQ multiplex PCR, and TCRdb kept only the in-frame ones, dropping some. The data show roughly 130,000 clones, about 80% seen once. The sample is drawn from a study of cytomegalovirus exposure and HLA in healthy donors. General observations from the study: High sensitivity and specificity were reportedly achieved when the classifier diagnosed cytomegalovirus status.

The CDR3 is 11 amino acids. V lost 6 bases and J 6 bases, leaving 9 bases between the germline ends. Germline lookup yields CDR1 MDHEN and CDR2 SYDVKM. Sequencing was done on a sample of PBMCs. The gene calls are TRBV28 and TRBJ2-7; no clear D. The source is a man between 35 and 55 years old in good health and CMV-seronegative. The CDR3 sequence: CASSRSVEQYF. As DNA, the CDR3 is TGTGCCAGCAGCCGGAGCGTCGAGCAGTACTTC.